These T cell receptor beta chains were read from a single sample in a study of T-cell reconstitution after alpha-beta-depleted transplantation in children. Using its own MiXCR run on the PCR reads, TCRdb lists one record per CDR3 protein. This sample has about 440,000 distinct CDR3 sequences, with approximately 41% found just once. Sample: PBMCs, taken before TCRalphabeta/CD19-depleted stem cell transplant. The receptors were gathered from a girl aged 2-10 years with aplastic anemia, due to receive a stem cell transplant. Each CDR3 is given with its conserved first and last residue. Each record gives: clone size, CDR3 length, V gene, J gene, D gene, CDR3 DNA, CDR3 protein. D genes are given only for firm matches. A clone size is listed for some rows: how often the clone was seen (once, few, many), or a class if it is expanded.

few	17	TRBV28	TRBJ2-2	TRBD1	TGTGCCAGCAGTCTCCTAATATGGACAGGGAACACCGGGGAGCTGTTTTTT	CASSLLIWTGNTGELFF
many	14	TRBV12-3/TRBV12-4	TRBJ2-1	TRBD2	TGTGCCAGCAGTTCGGGGGGTGCCTACAATGAGCAGTTCTTC	CASSSGGAYNEQFF
many	16	TRBV29-1	TRBJ2-4	-	TGCAGCGTAGTCAGCTGGGGCGGGATGTACAAAAACATTCAGTACTTC	CSVVSWGGMYKNIQYF
-	16	TRBV20-1	TRBJ2-3	TRBD2	TGCAGTGCCGTTCGGACTAGCGGGACTAGCACAGATACGCAGTATTTT	CSAVRTSGTSTDTQYF
-	14	TRBV5-1	TRBJ2-3	TRBD1	TGCGCCAGCAGCGTTTACAAGGGGGCGAGTACGCAGTATTTT	CASSVYKGASTQYF
few	11	TRBV5-1	TRBJ1-2	-	TGCGCCAGTAAGACTAACTATGGCTACACCTTC	CASKTNYGYTF
-	13	TRBV7-9	TRBJ1-4	TRBD1	TGTGCCATCTCGGACAGGGACGGCGAAAAACTGTTTTTT	CAISDRDGEKLFF
few	15	TRBV18	TRBJ2-3	-	TGTGCCAGCTCACTACATCCGGGAGTAAGTGATACGCAGTATTTT	CASSLHPGVSDTQYF
many	13	TRBV10-3	TRBJ2-7	-	TGTGCCATCAGCTCAGGGCCCCCCTACGAGCAGTACTTC	CAISSGPPYEQYF
few	16	TRBV15	TRBJ2-3	TRBD2	TGTGCCACCAGCGCCAGTCTAGCGGAGGCCACAGATACGCAGTATTTT	CATSASLAEATDTQYF
-	16	TRBV7-9	TRBJ2-1	-	TGTGCCAGCAGCTTTTTAGCGGCCAGCTCCTACAATGAGCAGTTCTTC	CASSFLAASSYNEQFF
few	17	TRBV5-6	TRBJ1-3	-	TGTCCCAGCAGCTTGGCCGTCGGCAGGGTGGATGGAAACACCATATATTTT	CPSSLAVGRVDGNTIYF
-	14	TRBV5-1	TRBJ2-7	TRBD2	TGCGCCAGCAGCAACGAGCGGGACGGTTACGAGCAGTACTTC	CASSNERDGYEQYF
many	16	TRBV12-3/TRBV12-4	TRBJ2-7	TRBD1	TGTGCCAGCAGTTCGTCCCCCGGGACAGGGCGCCCGGAGCAGTACTTC	CASSSSPGTGRPEQYF
-	20	TRBV29-1	TRBJ2-1	TRBD2	TGCAGCGTTGATCAAAGGGGACTAGCGGGGGGTCCCTTCTCCTACAATGAGCAGTTCTTC	CSVDQRGLAGGPFSYNEQFF
once	12	TRBV20-1	TRBJ1-1	-	TGCAGTGCCCCGAGTGGGAACACTGAAGCTTTCTTT	CSAPSGNTEAFF
-	19	TRBV20-1	TRBJ2-7	TRBD2	TGCAGTGCTAGAGCCCGCAGCGGGGGACTAGCGGGAAGGAAGGACGAGCAGTACTTC	CSARARSGGLAGRKDEQYF
-	13	TRBV4-1	TRBJ2-3	-	TGCGCCAGCAGCCAGGAATACACAGATACGCAGTATTTT	CASSQEYTDTQYF
-	14	TRBV12-3/TRBV12-4	TRBJ2-5	-	TGTGCCAGCAGTTTAGGGCCGGGTTCGGAGACCCAGTACTTC	CASSLGPGSETQYF
-	16	TRBV24-1	TRBJ2-1	TRBD2	TGTGCCACCAGTGATGGGACTAGCGGGAGTAGGGATGAGCAGTTCTTC	CATSDGTSGSRDEQFF
-	14	TRBV20-1	TRBJ2-5	-	TGCAGTGCCCCCGGTAGCGGAAACCAAGAGACCCAGTACTTC	CSAPGSGNQETQYF
few	12	TRBV20-1	TRBJ1-2	-	TGCAGTGCTAGTCAGAGCTTCTATGGCTACACCTTC	CSASQSFYGYTF
-	15	TRBV6-1	TRBJ2-3	-	TGTGCCAGCAGCAGTACAGGGCCTAACACAGATACGCAGTATTTT	CASSSTGPNTDTQYF
-	14	TRBV10-3	TRBJ2-5	-	TGTGCCATCAGTGAGGCCGGGTTCCAAGAGACCCAGTACTTC	CAISEAGFQETQYF
-	13	TRBV20-1	TRBJ1-2	TRBD1	TGCAGTGCTAATTCCCGACAGGGGGGAGGCTACACCTTC	CSANSRQGGGYTF
few	13	TRBV6-1	TRBJ2-3	TRBD2	TGTGCCAGCAGAACGAGCGGGGTAGATACGCAGTATTTT	CASRTSGVDTQYF
once	14	TRBV20-1	TRBJ2-3	-	TGCGGTGCTAGAGATCATGGAAGCACAGATACGCAGTATTTT	CGARDHGSTDTQYF
-	14	TRBV6-5	TRBJ2-7	-	TGTGCCAGCAGTTACATAATTGCCCCCTACGAGCAGTACTTC	CASSYIIAPYEQYF
many	16	TRBV28	TRBJ2-6	-	TGTGCCAGCAGTCCCTCTCAGGGCTCTGGGGCCAACGTCCTGACTTTC	CASSPSQGSGANVLTF
-	15	TRBV6-5	TRBJ1-3	-	TGTGCCAGCAGTTACTCTACAGGGACTGGAAACACCATATATTTT	CASSYSTGTGNTIYF
-	13	TRBV28	TRBJ2-1	-	TGTGCCAGCAAAGGACCGGATAGGGGTGAGCAGTTCTTC	CASKGPDRGEQFF
-	15	TRBV5-1	TRBJ2-5	-	TGCGCCAGCAGCTTGGGGGACTTTACCGGGGAGACCCAGTACTTC	CASSLGDFTGETQYF
-	15	TRBV5-1	TRBJ2-7	TRBD2	TGCGCCAGCAGCCCGGTGGTAGCGGGAGTGGAAGAGCAGTACTTC	CASSPVVAGVEEQYF
-	16	TRBV20-1	TRBJ2-1	TRBD2	TGCAGTGCGCTACCCTTAGCGGGAGTCTCCTACAATGAGCAGTTCTTC	CSALPLAGVSYNEQFF
few	18	TRBV11-2	TRBJ1-4	TRBD1	TGTGCCAGCACTGAAAGGGGACAGGGGACGAGTCGCGGGGAAAAACTGTTTTTT	CASTERGQGTSRGEKLFF
few	12	TRBV6-5	TRBJ1-2	-	TGTGCCAGCAGTTCCAAACTCTATGGCTACACCTTC	CASSSKLYGYTF